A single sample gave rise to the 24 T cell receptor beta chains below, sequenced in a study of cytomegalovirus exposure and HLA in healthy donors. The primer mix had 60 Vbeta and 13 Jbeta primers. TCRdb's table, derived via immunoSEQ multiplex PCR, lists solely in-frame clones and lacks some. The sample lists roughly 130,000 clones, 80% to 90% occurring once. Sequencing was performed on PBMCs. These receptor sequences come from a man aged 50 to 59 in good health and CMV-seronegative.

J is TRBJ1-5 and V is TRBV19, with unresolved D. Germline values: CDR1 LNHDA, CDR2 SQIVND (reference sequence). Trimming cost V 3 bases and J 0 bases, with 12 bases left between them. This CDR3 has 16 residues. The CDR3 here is CASSMVGEGSNQPQHF. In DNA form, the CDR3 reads TGTGCCAGTAGTATGGTCGGCGAGGGTAGCAATCAGCCCCAGCATTTT.

The CDR3 sequence is CASTRAGINNEQFF. DNA of the CDR3: TGTGCCAGCACTCGAGCGGGGATCAACAATGAGCAGTTCTTC. The rearrangement uses TRBV6-6 and TRBJ2-1; 7 nucleotides match TRBD2. V dropped 7 bases and J dropped 5; count of bases not matched to a gene: 8. Germline V gene data show CDR1 as MNHNY and CDR2 as SVGAGI (reference sequence). There are 14 residues in the CDR3.

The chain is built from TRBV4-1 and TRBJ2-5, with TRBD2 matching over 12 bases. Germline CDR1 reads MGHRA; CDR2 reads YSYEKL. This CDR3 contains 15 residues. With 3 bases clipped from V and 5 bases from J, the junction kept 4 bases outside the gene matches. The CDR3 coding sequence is TGCGCCAGCAGCCAGACTAGCGGGGGTGGGGAGACCCAGTACTTC. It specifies CASSQTSGGGETQYF.

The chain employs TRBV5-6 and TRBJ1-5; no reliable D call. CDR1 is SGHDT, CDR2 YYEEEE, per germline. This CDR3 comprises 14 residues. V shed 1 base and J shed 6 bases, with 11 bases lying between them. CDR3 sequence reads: CASSLRDGIQPQHF. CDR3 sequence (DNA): TGTGCCAGCAGCTTGCGAGACGGGATTCAGCCCCAGCATTTT.

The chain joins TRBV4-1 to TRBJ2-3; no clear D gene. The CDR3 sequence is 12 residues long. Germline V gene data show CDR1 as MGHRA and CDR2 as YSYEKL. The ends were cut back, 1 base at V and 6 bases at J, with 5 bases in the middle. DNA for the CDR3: TGCGCCAGCAGCCAAGTGCGGGATACGCAGTATTTT. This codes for CASSQVRDTQYF.

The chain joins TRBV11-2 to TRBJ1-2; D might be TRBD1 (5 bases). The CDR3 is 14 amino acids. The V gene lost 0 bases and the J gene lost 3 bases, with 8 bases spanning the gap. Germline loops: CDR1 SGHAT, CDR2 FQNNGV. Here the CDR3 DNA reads TGTGCCAGCAGCTTAGATGGGGCAGACTATGGCTACACCTTC. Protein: CASSLDGADYGYTF.

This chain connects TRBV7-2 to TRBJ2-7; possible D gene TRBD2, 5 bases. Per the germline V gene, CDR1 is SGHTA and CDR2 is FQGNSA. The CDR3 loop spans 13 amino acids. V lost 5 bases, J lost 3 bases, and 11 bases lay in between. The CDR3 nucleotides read TGTGCCAGCAGCCCTGGAGGCGGCTACGAGCAGTACTTC. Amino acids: CASSPGGGYEQYF.

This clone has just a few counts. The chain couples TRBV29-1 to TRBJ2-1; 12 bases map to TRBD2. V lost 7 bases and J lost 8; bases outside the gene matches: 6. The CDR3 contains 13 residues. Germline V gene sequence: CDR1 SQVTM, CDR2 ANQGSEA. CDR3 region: CSARTSGVYEQFF. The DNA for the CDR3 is TGCAGCGCCAGGACTAGCGGGGTCTATGAGCAGTTCTTC.

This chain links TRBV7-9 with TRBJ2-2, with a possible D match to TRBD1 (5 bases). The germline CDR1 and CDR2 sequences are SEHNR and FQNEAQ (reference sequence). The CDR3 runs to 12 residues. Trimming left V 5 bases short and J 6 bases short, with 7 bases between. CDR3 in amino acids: CASSPGSGELFF. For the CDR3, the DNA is TGTGCCAGCAGCCCAGGGTCCGGGGAGCTGTTTTTT.

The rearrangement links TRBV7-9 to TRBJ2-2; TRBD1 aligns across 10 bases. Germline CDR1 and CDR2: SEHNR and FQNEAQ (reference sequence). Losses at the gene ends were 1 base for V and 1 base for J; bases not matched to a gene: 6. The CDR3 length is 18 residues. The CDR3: CASSLGHWTGGNTGELFF. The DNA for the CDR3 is TGTGCCAGCAGCTTAGGGCATTGGACAGGGGGGAACACCGGGGAGCTGTTTTTT.

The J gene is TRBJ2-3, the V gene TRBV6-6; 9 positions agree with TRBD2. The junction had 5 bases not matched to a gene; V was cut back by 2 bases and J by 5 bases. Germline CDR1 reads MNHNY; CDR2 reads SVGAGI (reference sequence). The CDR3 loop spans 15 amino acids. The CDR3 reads CASSYVRGGGDTQYF. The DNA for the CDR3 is TGTGCCAGCAGTTACGTGCGGGGGGGCGGAGATACGCAGTATTTT.

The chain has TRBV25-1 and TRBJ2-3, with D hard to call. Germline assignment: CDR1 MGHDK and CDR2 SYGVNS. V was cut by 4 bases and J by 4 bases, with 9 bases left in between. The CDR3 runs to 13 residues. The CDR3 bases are TGTGCCAGCAGTGTTGAGTACGCAGATACGCAGTATTTT. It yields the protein CASSVEYADTQYF.

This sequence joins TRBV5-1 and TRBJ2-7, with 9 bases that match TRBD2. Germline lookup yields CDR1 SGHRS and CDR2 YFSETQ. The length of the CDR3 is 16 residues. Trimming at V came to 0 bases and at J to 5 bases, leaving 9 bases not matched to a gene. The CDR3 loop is CASSLVGGGASNEQYF. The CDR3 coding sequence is TGCGCCAGCAGCTTGGTGGGCGGGGGGGCCTCAAACGAGCAGTACTTC.

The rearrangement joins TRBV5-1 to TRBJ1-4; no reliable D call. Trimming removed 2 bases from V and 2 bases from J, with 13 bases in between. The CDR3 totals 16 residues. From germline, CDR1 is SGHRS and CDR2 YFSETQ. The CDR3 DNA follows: TGCGCCAGCAGCTTTAGTAGCTTCCAGACTAATGAAAAACTGTTTTTT. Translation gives CASSFSSFQTNEKLFF.

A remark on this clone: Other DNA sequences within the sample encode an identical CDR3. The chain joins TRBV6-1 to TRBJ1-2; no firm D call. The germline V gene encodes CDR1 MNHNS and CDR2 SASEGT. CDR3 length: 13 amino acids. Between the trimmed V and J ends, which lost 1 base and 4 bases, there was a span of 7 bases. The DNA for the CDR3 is TGTGCCAGCAGTGAAGGGGCGGGCTATGGCTACACCTTC. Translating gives CASSEGAGYGYTF.

The CDR3 region is CASSLGSSYEQYF. CDR3 coding DNA: TGTGCCAGCAGCTTGGGCAGTTCTTACGAGCAGTACTTC. The chain has TRBV5-4 and TRBJ2-7; D remains ambiguous. CDR3 length equals 13 residues. Germline CDR1 reads SGHNT; CDR2 reads YYREEE (reference sequence). V lost 0 bases to trimming and J lost 4 bases, with 8 bases between them.

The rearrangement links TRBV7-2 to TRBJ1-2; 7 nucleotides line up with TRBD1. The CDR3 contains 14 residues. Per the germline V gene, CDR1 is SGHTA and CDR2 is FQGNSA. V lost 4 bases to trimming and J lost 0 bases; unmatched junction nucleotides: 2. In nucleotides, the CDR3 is TGTGCCAGCAGCTCCGACAGGGCTAACTATGGCTACACCTTC. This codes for CASSSDRANYGYTF.

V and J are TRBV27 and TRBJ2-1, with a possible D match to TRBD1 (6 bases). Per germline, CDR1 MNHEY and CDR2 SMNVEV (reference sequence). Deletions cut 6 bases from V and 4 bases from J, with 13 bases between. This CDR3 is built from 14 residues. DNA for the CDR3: TGTGCCAGCAGCCAGGGGAGCTCTTACAATGAGCAGTTCTTC. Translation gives CASSQGSSYNEQFF.

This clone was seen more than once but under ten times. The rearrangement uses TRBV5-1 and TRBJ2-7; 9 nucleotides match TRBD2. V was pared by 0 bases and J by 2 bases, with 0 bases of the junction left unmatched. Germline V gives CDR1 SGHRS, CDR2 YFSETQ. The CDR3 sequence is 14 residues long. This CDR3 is CASSLASGAYEQYF. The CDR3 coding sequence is TGCGCCAGCAGCTTGGCTAGCGGGGCCTACGAGCAGTACTTC.

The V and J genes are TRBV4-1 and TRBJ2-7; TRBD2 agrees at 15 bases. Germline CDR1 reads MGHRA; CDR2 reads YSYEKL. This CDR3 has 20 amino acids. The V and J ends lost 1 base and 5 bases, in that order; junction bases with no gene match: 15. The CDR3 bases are TGCGCCAGCAGCCAAGCGCGGGACAGGGGACTAGCGGGGGGTTCCCACGAGCAGTACTTC. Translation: CASSQARDRGLAGGSHEQYF.

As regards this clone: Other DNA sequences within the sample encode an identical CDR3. In DNA, the CDR3 is TGTGCCAGTAGTCCGCAGGGGAGCTCCTACGAGCAGTACTTC. This gives the protein CASSPQGSSYEQYF. V usage is TRBV19 and J usage is TRBJ2-7; D might be TRBD1 (6 bases). The germline V gene has CDR1 LNHDA and CDR2 SQIVND (reference sequence). The germline V and J ends were trimmed by 5 bases and 0 bases, with 11 bases remaining between them. The length of the CDR3 is 14 residues. The entire variable domain, with the rest obtained from reference TRBV19 and TRBJ2-7, is as follows: DGGITQSPKYLFRKEGQNVTLSCEQNLNHDAMYWYRQDPGQGLRLIYYSQIVNDFQKGDIAEGYSVSREKKESFPLTVTSAQKNPTAFYLCASSPQGSSYEQYFGPGTRLTVT.

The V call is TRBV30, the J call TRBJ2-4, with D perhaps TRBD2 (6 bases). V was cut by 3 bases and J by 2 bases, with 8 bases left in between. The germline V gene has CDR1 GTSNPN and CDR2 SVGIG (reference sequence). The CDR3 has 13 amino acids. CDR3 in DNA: TGTGCCTGGAGGGGGGGTTCCAAAAACATTCAGTACTTC. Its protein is CAWRGGSKNIQYF. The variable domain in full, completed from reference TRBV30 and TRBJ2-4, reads SQTIHQWPATLVQPVGSPLSLECTVEGTSNPNLYWYRQAAGRGLQLLFYSVGIGQISSEVPQNLSASRPQDRQFILSSKKLLLSDSGFYLCAWRGGSKNIQYFGAGTRLSVL.

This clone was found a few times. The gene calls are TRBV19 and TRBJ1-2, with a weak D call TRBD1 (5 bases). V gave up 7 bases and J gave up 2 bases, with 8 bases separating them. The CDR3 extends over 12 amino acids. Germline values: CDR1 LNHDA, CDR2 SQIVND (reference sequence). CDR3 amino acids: CASTGPNYGYTF. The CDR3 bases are TGTGCCAGTACAGGGCCCAACTATGGCTACACCTTC.

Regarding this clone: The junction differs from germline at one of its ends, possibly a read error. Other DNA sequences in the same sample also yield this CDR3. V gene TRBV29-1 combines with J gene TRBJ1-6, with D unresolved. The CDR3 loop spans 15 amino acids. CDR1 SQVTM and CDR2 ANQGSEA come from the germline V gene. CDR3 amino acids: CSDSALSSYNSPLHF. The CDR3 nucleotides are TGCAGCGACAGTGCCTTGAGCTCCTATAATTCCCCCCTCCACTTT.